This T cell receptor (beta chain) was sequenced during a study of beta chain features in type 1 diabetes (dated by TCRdb to the late 2010s). For the study in its entirety: Mean age, gender distribution, total cell number and subset yield were not different between patients and healthy donors. Across all samples, 107,917,701 sorted cells were examined, and cell number per subset correlated strongly with RNA yield. The study compared the TCRB repertoires of sorted circulating CD4+ T cell subsets in recently diagnosed type 1 diabetes patients with those in matched healthy donors. Whereas all 30 or so donors provided naive and central memory subsets, regulatory and stem cell-like memory subsets were isolated from just 8 patients and about 8 healthy donors.

The CDR3 spans 12 residues, from the cysteine through the phenylalanine. Here the CDR3 DNA is all that survives: 36 bases in frame from base 1. V loses 3 bases, J loses 3 bases, and the germline ends lie 8 bases apart. As encoded in the germline V gene (reference sequence), CDR1 is GTSNPN while CDR2 is SVGIG. Each donor gave one peripheral blood draw, averaging around 0.11 L, which was collected into heparinised tubes. A BD FACSAria II and a panel including CD45RO, CCR7, CD25, CD127, CD95 and CD27 were used to sort naive, central memory, regulatory and stem cell-like memory CD4+ T cells. Purity was above 98% for every sorted population. Right away, PBMCs were isolated by Lymphoprep density gradient centrifugation and were stained directly, with no culture step. To minimize batch effects, samples were stained and sorted in pairs, one healthy donor with one patient per experiment. The High Capacity cDNA Reverse Transcription Kit was used to reverse transcribe all of the isolated RNA, meaning that expressed TCRB transcripts were what got sequenced. Naive, central memory and regulatory T cell samples underwent deep immunoSEQ sequencing, averaging around 3.9 million total reads per sample. Sorted cells were lysed in RLT buffer, and RNA was extracted using DNase-treated RNeasy Micro or Mini kits according to cell number. To prevent cross-contamination, every cell subset was processed on its own, while patient and healthy donor samples were processed together. The immunoSEQ multiplex PCR was used to amplify TCRB sequences from cDNA, generating 87-bp fragments that spanned the CDR3 region. The amplicons were sequenced using the Illumina HiSeq platform. Per the original workflow: PCR bias was corrected computationally using synthetic template baselines, and reads within Hamming distance 2 were collapsed, with unmergeable singletons discarded. By aligning reads against IMGT, V, D and J genes, CDR3 length, and insertions or deletions at six rearrangement sites were assigned. Clonotype counts were normalized to sorted cell number within each subset before computing true diversity and Gini coefficients with the tcR R package. The overlap coefficient, calculated on TCRB nucleotide sequences, was used to quantify repertoire sharing. TCRdb carries this immuneACCESS record with in-frame sequences only. Its versions omit some clonotypes, under half of them owing to an unresolved V gene in the studies checked, with the rest unexplained. V and J calls and clone size are those listed in that table; D and trimming were worked out from the DNA. For this sample the table gives 130,000 to 150,000 clones, of which around an eighth were detected only once. The ten largest clones add up to approximately 1.3% of the sample.

Study-level results and caveats: HLA sub-analyses involved small numbers of individuals, so any influence of HLA type on TCRB rearrangement remained unresolved. PCR may preferentially amplify shorter templates, but because patient and control samples were amplified and corrected together, any resulting skew would affect both groups equally. Because cDNA was sequenced instead of genomic DNA, highly expressing activated cells could be over-represented, though the groups showed no difference in activation or CD3 levels. Patients with type 1 diabetes made fewer insertions and deleted more nucleotides at VDJ recombination sites, implying thymic rearrangement abnormalities. Naive, central memory and regulatory TCRB repertoires appeared to be more similar among patients than among healthy donors. A moderate but significant shortening of TCRB CDR3 length was observed in type 1 diabetes patients in all four CD4+ subsets.

This clone appeared a few times. It has no known antigen specificity. Base qualities are not provided; no much larger clone lies one nucleotide away. Other DNA sequences in the same sample also yield this CDR3. The clonotype was recovered from a man in his late teens or twenties with type 1 diabetes. The material sequenced was central memory CD4+ T cells from blood. This chain joins TRBV30 to TRBJ1-2; the D gene cannot be resolved reliably. The CDR3 amino acid sequence is: CAWSPGDYGYTF. The bases read TGTGCCTGGAGCCCGGGAGACTATGGCTACACCTTC.